Presented here are 9 T cell receptor beta chains from one specimen sequenced in a study of spatial heterogeneity in lung cancer. The time point: sample taken at primary tumor resection. Whole RNA came from tumor, nontumor lung or frozen PBMC and was sequenced without being sorted. TCRdb re-derived calls from the 5' RACE reads in MiXCR, one entry per CDR3 protein. The sample has a few thousand distinct CDR3 sequences, 25% to 30% seen once. The sample in question was PBMCs, obtained at surgery. These receptors all stem from a female donor with early-stage non-small cell lung cancer.

On this clonotype itself: This beta chain is an off-target read within a library intended for alpha chains, so its frequency means little. The chain links TRBV7-3 to TRBJ2-2, with D tentatively TRBD1 (5 bases). V gave up 11 bases and J gave up 4 bases, with 14 bases separating them. The CDR3 covers 13 residues. The germline V gene has CDR1 SGHTA and CDR2 FQGTGA. For the CDR3, the DNA is TGTGCCTCCCGGAAGGGGCTCACCGGGGAGCTGTTTTTT. Translating gives CASRKGLTGELFF.

About this clonotype itself: Found in a library prepared for alpha chains, this beta chain is an off-target read, and its abundance has little meaning. The CDR3 spells CASSFYREDTQYF. The CDR3 DNA reads as TGTGCCAGCAGCTTTTACAGGGAAGATACGCAGTATTTT. The V gene is TRBV7-2, the J gene TRBJ2-3; tentative D call: TRBD1 (6 bases). Germline V gene lookup returns CDR1 SGHTA and CDR2 FQGNSA. The V and J ends lost 3 bases and 5 bases respectively, with 9 bases between them. The CDR3 contains 13 residues.

Comments on this clonotype: The size of this beta chain means little, since it is a stray read in a library made for alpha chains. This chain uses TRBV9 with TRBJ2-7, with 8 bases aligning to TRBD2. Germline values: CDR1 SGDLS, CDR2 YYNGEE. CDR3 length: 15 amino acids. Trimming took 4 bases from V and 5 from J; bases not matched to a gene: 11. CDR3 DNA: TGTGCCAGCAGCCCTCGAGATAGCGGGATTCACGAGCAGTACTTC. Amino acids: CASSPRDSGIHEQYF.

Comment on this clonotype: With the library built for alpha chains, this beta chain is off target and its frequency is not meaningful. The V gene is TRBV4-1, the J gene TRBJ2-2; 8 bases fit TRBD2. The CDR3 has 16 residues. Losses at the gene ends were 1 base for V and 2 bases for J; bases not matched to a gene: 3. Germline V gene sequence: CDR1 MGHRA, CDR2 YSYEKL. The CDR3 protein is CASSQGSGVNTGELFF. The CDR3 DNA follows: TGCGCCAGCAGCCAAGGTAGCGGGGTAAACACCGGGGAGCTGTTTTTT.

This clonotype was seen a handful of times. The size of this beta chain means little, since it is a stray read in a library made for alpha chains. As DNA, the CDR3 is TGTGCCAGCTCCCAAAACCCTAGCGATACGCAGTATTTT. Its protein product is CASSQNPSDTQYF. The chain has TRBV14 and TRBJ2-3; a possible D gene is TRBD2 (5 bases). Germline assignment: CDR1 SGHDN and CDR2 FVKESK. The CDR3 spans 13 residues. V dropped 8 bases and J dropped 6 bases, with 15 bases sitting between them. Supplemented by reference TRBV14 and TRBJ2-3, the full variable domain reads EAGVTQFPSHSVIEKGQTVTLRCDPISGHDNLYWYRRVMGKEIKFLLHFVKESKQDESGMPNNRFLAERTGGTYSTLKVQPAELEDSGVYFCASSQNPSDTQYFGPGTRLTVL.

A remark on this clonotype: This beta chain is a stray sequence in a library constructed for alpha chains; its clone size is not meaningful. V and J are TRBV19 and TRBJ1-5; D gene unclear. V was trimmed by 1 base and J by 3 bases, leaving 10 bases between them. This CDR3 spans 15 amino acids. The germline V gene encodes CDR1 LNHDA and CDR2 SQIVND (reference sequence). The CDR3 DNA is TGTGCCAGTAGTATAGGTCTACGGAACAATCAGCCCCAGCATTTT. Protein product: CASSIGLRNNQPQHF.

As for this clonotype: A library made for alpha chains picked up this beta chain off target, so its size means little. This chain joins TRBV6-5 and TRBJ2-2; a possible D gene is TRBD2 (6 bases). The V and J ends lost 2 bases and 1 base respectively, with 8 bases between them. Germline CDR1 is MNHEY and CDR2 is SVGAGI. The CDR3 is made up of 15 amino acids. The CDR3 here is CASSYQEGNTGELFF. CDR3 DNA sequence: TGTGCCAGCAGTTACCAGGAGGGGAACACCGGGGAGCTGTTTTTT.

Concerning this clonotype itself: Being off target in a library aimed at alpha chains, this beta chain has a size of little meaning. The chain combines TRBV10-3 with TRBJ2-2; 11 bases fit TRBD2. Trimming removed 7 bases from V and 1 base from J; junction bases left unmatched: 2. Germline V lookup: CDR1 ENHRY, CDR2 SYGVKD. This CDR3 has 15 amino acids. The CDR3 spells CAIKGLAENTGELFF. The CDR3 DNA follows: TGTGCCATCAAGGGACTAGCGGAGAACACCGGGGAGCTGTTTTTT.

As concerns this clonotype: This beta chain appears as a stray read in a library generated for alpha chains; its size is not informative. V is TRBV5-8 and J is TRBJ2-1; D may be TRBD1 (5 bases). From germline, CDR1 is SGHTS and CDR2 YDEGEE. The CDR3 runs 15 residues. V lost 0 bases to trimming and J lost 3 bases, with 10 bases between them. The CDR3, as DNA: TGTGCCAGCAGCTTGGGTGGGGCCGGCTACAATGAGCAGTTCTTC. Translating gives CASSLGGAGYNEQFF.